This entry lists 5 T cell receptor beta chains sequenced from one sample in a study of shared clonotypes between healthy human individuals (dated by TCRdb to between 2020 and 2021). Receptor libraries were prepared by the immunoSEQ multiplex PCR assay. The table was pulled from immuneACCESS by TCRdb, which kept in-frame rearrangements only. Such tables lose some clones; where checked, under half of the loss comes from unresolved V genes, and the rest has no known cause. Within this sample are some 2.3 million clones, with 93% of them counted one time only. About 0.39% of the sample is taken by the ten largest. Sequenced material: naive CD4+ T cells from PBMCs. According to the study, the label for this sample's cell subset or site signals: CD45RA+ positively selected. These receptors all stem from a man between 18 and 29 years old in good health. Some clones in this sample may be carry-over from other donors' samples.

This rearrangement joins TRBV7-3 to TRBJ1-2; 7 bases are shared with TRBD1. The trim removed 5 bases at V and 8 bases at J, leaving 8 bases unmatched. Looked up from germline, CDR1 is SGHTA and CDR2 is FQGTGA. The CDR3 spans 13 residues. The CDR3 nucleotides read TGTGCCAGCAGCCCGACAGGGTGGAACGGCTACACCTTC. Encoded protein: CASSPTGWNGYTF.

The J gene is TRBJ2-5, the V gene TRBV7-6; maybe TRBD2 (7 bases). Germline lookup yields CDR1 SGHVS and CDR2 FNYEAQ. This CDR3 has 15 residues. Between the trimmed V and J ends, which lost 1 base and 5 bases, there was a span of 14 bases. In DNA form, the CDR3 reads TGTGCCAGCAGCTTAGGCGGGGGCATCGCGGAGACCCAGTACTTC. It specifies CASSLGGGIAETQYF.

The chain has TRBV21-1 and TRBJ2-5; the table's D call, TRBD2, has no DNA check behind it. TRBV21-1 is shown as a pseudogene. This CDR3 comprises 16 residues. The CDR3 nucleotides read TGTGCCAGCAGCAAAGCGGCGGGAGGATGCCAAGAGACCCAGTACTTC. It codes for CASSKAAGGCQETQYF.

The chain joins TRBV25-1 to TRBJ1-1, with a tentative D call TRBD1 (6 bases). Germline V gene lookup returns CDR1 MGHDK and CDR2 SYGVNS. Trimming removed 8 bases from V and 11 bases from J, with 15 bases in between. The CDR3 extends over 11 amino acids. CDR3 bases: TGTGCCAGCGGGCGGGGGCGCGGGGCTTTCTTT. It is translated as CASGRGRGAFF.

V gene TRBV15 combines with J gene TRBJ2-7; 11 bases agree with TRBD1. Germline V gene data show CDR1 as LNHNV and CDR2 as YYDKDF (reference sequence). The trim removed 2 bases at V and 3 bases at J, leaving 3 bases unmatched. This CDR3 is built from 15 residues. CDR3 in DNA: TGTGCCACCAGCAGATTGGGACAGGGGGACTACGAGCAGTACTTC. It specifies CATSRLGQGDYEQYF.